This TCR beta chain was captured by sequencing in a study of T cell clonotyping in hematopoietic cell transplantation. Study-level results: CD4 and CD8 repertoire contributions could not be separated without sorting. Pathologically expanded recipient clonotypes increased progressively from day 30 to day 180 as diversity fell.

CDR1 is MNHNY, CDR2 SVGAGI, per germline (reference sequence). The V gene end was trimmed by 8 bases and the J gene end by 4 bases; junction bases not matched to a gene: 11. There are 15 residues in the CDR3. To note about this clone: What it recognizes is unknown.

The assay was immunoSEQ multiplex PCR, and TCRdb's table has in-frame clones only and misses some. Of fewer than 50,000 clones in the sample, 94% were seen once. V is TRBV6-6 and J is TRBJ2-1, with 7 bases fitting TRBD1. This TCR was sampled from a woman aged 50 to 60 in good health. Some clones in this sample may be carry-over from other donors' samples. Sequenced sample: peripheral blood mononuclear cells. The CDR3 coding sequence is TGTGCCAGCCCCCCCCGGGACAGACCTTACAATGAGCAGTTCTTC. This encodes CASPPRDRPYNEQFF.